This T cell receptor (beta chain) was sequenced for a study of beta chain features in type 1 diabetes. Of the isolated RNA, all was reverse transcribed, and so the sequenced material was expressed TCRB transcripts. The method was immunoSEQ multiplex PCR; TCRdb's version includes in-frame clones alone and lacks a portion of them. The sample includes some 270,000 clones, roughly 15% of them seen just once. To note about this clone: Its specificity is not known.

The V gene end was trimmed by 4 bases and the J gene end by 0 bases; junction bases not matched to a gene: 5. The germline CDR1 and CDR2 sequences are SGHTA and FQGNSA. CDR3 length equals 15 residues. Study results and limitations: Short templates might get an advantage during PCR, and this would be equal in patients and controls. For Type 1 diabetes patients, all four CD4+ subsets carried TCRB CDR3s that were moderately but significantly shorter.

The clonotype originates from a middle-aged woman in good health. J is TRBJ2-7 and V is TRBV7-2; TRBD1 matches at 8 bases. Sequencing used naive CD4+ T cells from blood. The CDR3 bases are TGTGCCAGCAGCTCTGGGACAGGACCCTCCTACGAGCAGTACTTC. Encoded protein: CASSSGTGPSYEQYF.